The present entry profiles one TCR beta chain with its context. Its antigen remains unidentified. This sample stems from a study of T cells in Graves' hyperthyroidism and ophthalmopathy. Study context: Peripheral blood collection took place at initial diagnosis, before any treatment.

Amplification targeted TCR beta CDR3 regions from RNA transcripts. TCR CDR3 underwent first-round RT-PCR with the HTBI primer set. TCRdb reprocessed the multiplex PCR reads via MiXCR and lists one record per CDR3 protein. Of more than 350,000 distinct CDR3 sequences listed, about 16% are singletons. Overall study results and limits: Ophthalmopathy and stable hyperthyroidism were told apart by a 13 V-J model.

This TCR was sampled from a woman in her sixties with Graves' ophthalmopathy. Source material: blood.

The CDR3 spells CASSYWGVGDTEAFF. Written as DNA, the CDR3 is TGTGCCAGCAGTTACTGGGGGGTTGGGGACACTGAAGCTTTCTTT. This chain uses TRBV6-4 with TRBJ1-1; possible D gene TRBD1, 5 bases. CDR3 length equals 15 residues. V was trimmed by 5 bases and J by 3 bases, leaving 16 bases between them. CDR1 is MRHNA and CDR2 is SNTAGT in the germline V gene.